Below are 27 T cell receptor beta chains sequenced from a single sample in a study of sequential checkpoint blockade in melanoma. Treatment denoted: randomized to nivolumab then ipilimumab (arm A) or the reverse (arm B). This table comes from immunoSEQ multiplex PCR, and its TCRdb copy is limited to in-frame clones, with some not included. This sample has 30,000 to 40,000 clones, with roughly 89% found just once. Specimen: CD8+ T cells sorted from blood (inferred from file names), collected from a patient given nivolumab and ipilimumab in sequence. Source of these receptors: a human donor with melanoma.

The chain has TRBV19 and TRBJ1-2; 12 nucleotides line up with TRBD1. The germline V gene has CDR1 LNHDA and CDR2 SQIVND (reference sequence). V lost 1 base and J lost 11; bases outside the gene matches: 5. The CDR3 length is 14 residues. Here the CDR3 reads CASSIAPGQGAYTF. In DNA, the CDR3 is TGTGCCAGTAGTATAGCCCCGGGACAGGGGGCTTACACCTTC.

The V gene is TRBV30, the J gene TRBJ2-7; D is possibly TRBD2 (5 bases). The CDR3 covers 13 residues. The germline CDR1 and CDR2 sequences are GTSNPN and SVGIG (reference sequence). V was cut by 5 bases and J by 0 bases, with 11 bases left in between. The CDR3 DNA sequence: TGTGCCTGGGCCGGGGTCCACTCCTACGAGCAGTACTTC. Its protein is CAWAGVHSYEQYF.

The CDR3 nucleotides read TGCGCCAGCAGCCGTGGGACATTGGCAGATACGCAGTATTTT. Encoded protein: CASSRGTLADTQYF. The chain is built from TRBV4-3 and TRBJ2-3; TRBD1 is a possible D gene (6 bases). The germline V gene encodes CDR1 LGHNA and CDR2 YSLEER. The CDR3 totals 14 residues. Trimming left V 4 bases short and J 4 bases short, with 12 bases between.

This chain uses TRBV7-9 with TRBJ2-2; 9 bases line up with TRBD2. The CDR3 loop spans 17 amino acids. Germline trimming cut 4 bases from V and 7 bases from J; bases unmatched to any gene: 13. Germline CDR1 is SEHNR and CDR2 is FQNEAQ (reference sequence). The DNA of the CDR3 is TGTGCCAGCAGCTCCTCGTTAGCGGGAGCGGACAGCGGGGAGCTGTTTTTT. This gives the protein CASSSSLAGADSGELFF.

The rearrangement joins TRBV18 to TRBJ1-2; D ambiguous. The CDR3 runs to 13 residues. Germline V lookup: CDR1 KGHSH, CDR2 LQKENI. V gave up 1 base and J gave up 3 bases, with 6 bases separating them. CDR3: CASSPRSDYGYTF. CDR3 sequence (DNA): TGTGCCAGCTCACCACGTAGCGACTATGGCTACACCTTC. Full variable domain (rest looked up from reference TRBV18 and TRBJ1-2): NAGVMQNPRHLVRRRGQEARLRCSPMKGHSHVYWYRQLPEEGLKFMVYLQKENIIDESGMPKERFSAEFPKEGPSILRIQQVVRGDSAAYFCASSPRSDYGYTFGSGTRLTVV.

The V call is TRBV27, the J call TRBJ1-6; weak D call: TRBD1 (5 bases). The CDR3 runs to 18 residues. The V gene lost 0 bases and the J gene lost 2 bases, with 14 bases spanning the gap. The germline gives CDR1 MNHEY, CDR2 SMNVEV (reference sequence). CDR3 in amino acids: CASSLSGGGEAYNSPLHF. The CDR3 bases are TGTGCCAGCAGTTTATCCGGGGGGGGAGAAGCCTATAATTCACCCCTCCACTTT.

This chain uses TRBV11-2 with TRBJ1-4; the D is unclear. Germline V lookup: CDR1 SGHAT, CDR2 FQNNGV. This CDR3 region has 12 residues. Trimming cost V 5 bases and J 8 bases, with 9 bases left between them. CDR3 loop: CASSQTGEKLFF. The CDR3, as DNA: TGTGCCAGCAGCCAAACGGGAGAAAAACTGTTTTTT.

The chain couples TRBV6-5 to TRBJ1-3; TRBD1 aligns across 10 bases. V lost 4 bases and J lost 2; bases outside the gene matches: 5. Germline assignment: CDR1 MNHEY and CDR2 SVGAGI. The CDR3 has 16 amino acids. The CDR3 nucleotides read TGTGCCAGCAGTTGGGAGGGACAGGGGACTGGAAACACCATATATTTT. Its translation: CASSWEGQGTGNTIYF.

Written as DNA, the CDR3 is TGTGCCAGCAGTTACCTTCCGACTAGCGGTTACAATGAGCAGTTCTTC. Its translation is CASSYLPTSGYNEQFF. The chain recombines TRBV6-6 with TRBJ2-1; 9 nucleotides agree with TRBD2. J gave up 4 bases and V 2 bases, and 6 bases lay outside the gene matches. This CDR3 is 16 amino acids long. The germline V gene has CDR1 MNHNY and CDR2 SVGAGI (reference sequence).

The rearrangement joins TRBV4-3 to TRBJ1-5, with 7 positions matching TRBD1. Unmatched junction bases numbered 2, after V lost 4 bases and J lost 2 bases. This CDR3 spans 14 amino acids. Germline-derived CDR1 and CDR2 are LGHNA and YSLEER. The CDR3 region is CASSRGQGNQPQHF. CDR3 nucleotide sequence: TGCGCCAGCAGCCGTGGACAGGGCAATCAGCCCCAGCATTTT.

The gene calls are TRBV19 and TRBJ2-1, with 8 positions matching TRBD2. Looked up from germline, CDR1 is LNHDA and CDR2 is SQIVND (reference sequence). V gave up 9 bases and J gave up 9 bases; unmatched junction bases: 19. The CDR3 totals 16 residues. CDR3: CASTPGLEYYSSEQFF. In DNA form, the CDR3 reads TGTGCCAGCACCCCGGGACTAGAGTATTATTCAAGTGAGCAGTTCTTC.

This rearrangement joins TRBV18 to TRBJ2-6; D uncertain. This CDR3 has 18 residues. Per the germline V gene, CDR1 is KGHSH and CDR2 is LQKENI. Trimming removed 3 bases at V and 0 bases at J, with 15 bases between. CDR3 in DNA: TGTGCCAGCTCACCTCTTTCAGCGATCGTCTCTGGGGCCAACGTCCTGACTTTC. Translating it yields CASSPLSAIVSGANVLTF.

This chain connects TRBV28 to TRBJ2-2; 11 bases are shared with TRBD1. Germline V lookup: CDR1 MDHEN, CDR2 SYDVKM. The junction had 13 bases not matched to a gene; V was cut back by 3 bases and J by 1 base. This CDR3 comprises 20 residues. In DNA form, the CDR3 reads TGTGCCAGCAGTTTTTATTGGGACAGGGGGACCGGGGGGAACACCGGGGAGCTGTTTTTT. Protein: CASSFYWDRGTGGNTGELFF.

The V call is TRBV19, the J call TRBJ1-2, with 8 bases matching TRBD1. CDR3 length: 13 amino acids. Per germline, CDR1 LNHDA and CDR2 SQIVND (reference sequence). The junction had 3 bases not matched to a gene; V was cut back by 3 bases and J by 6 bases. The CDR3 is CASSISRGHGYTF. The DNA for the CDR3 is TGTGCCAGTAGTATCAGCAGGGGGCATGGCTACACCTTC.

The chain carries TRBV5-6 and TRBJ2-5, with TRBD2 identical over 11 bases. The J call may be faulty, since TRBJ2-7 better matches the DNA end. The germline CDR1 and CDR2 sequences are SGHDT and YYEEEE. CDR3 length: 16 amino acids. The CDR3 DNA reads as TGTGCCAGCAGCTCATTTTTAGCGGGAGGGCCCGGCGAGCAGTACTTC. Its protein product is CASSSFLAGGPGEQYF.

This sequence joins TRBV5-1 and TRBJ2-2; 12 nucleotides agree with TRBD1. V shed 2 bases, J shed 7 bases, and the junction held 6 bases outside the gene matches. Germline V CDR1 and CDR2: SGHRS, YFSETQ. This CDR3 comprises 16 residues. The DNA for the CDR3 is TGCGCCAGCAGCTTAAGGGGACAGGGGGCAATCGGGGAGCTGTTTTTT. This translates into CASSLRGQGAIGELFF. The complete variable domain, with remaining parts taken from reference TRBV5-1 and TRBJ2-2, reads KAGVTQTPRYLIKTRGQQVTLSCSPISGHRSVSWYQQTPGQGLQFLFEYFSETQRNKGNFPGRFSGRQFSNSRSEMNVSTLELGDSALYLCASSLRGQGAIGELFFGEGSRLTVL.

The V gene is TRBV19, the J gene TRBJ2-7; 9 bases align to TRBD1. Trimming took 2 bases from V and 0 from J; bases not matched to a gene: 2. CDR1 is LNHDA and CDR2 is SQIVND in the germline V gene (reference sequence). CDR3 length equals 15 residues. CDR3 amino acids: CASSIKTGGSYEQYF. The CDR3 region has the DNA TGTGCCAGTAGTATAAAGACAGGGGGCTCCTACGAGCAGTACTTC.

The rearrangement uses TRBV27 and TRBJ2-7; TRBD1 matches 9 bases. This CDR3 comprises 14 residues. The germline V gene has CDR1 MNHEY and CDR2 SMNVEV (reference sequence). After removal of 6 bases from V and 3 bases from J, the junction contained 6 bases not matched to a gene. CDR3 loop: CASRFGQGNYEQYF. The CDR3 DNA sequence: TGTGCCAGCAGATTCGGACAGGGGAACTACGAGCAGTACTTC.

The rearrangement links TRBV27 to TRBJ1-6; TRBD1 matches at 7 bases. Germline CDR1 MNHEY, CDR2 SMNVEV (reference sequence). V lost 6 bases, J lost 7 bases, and 9 bases stayed unmatched. The CDR3 loop spans 15 amino acids. CDR3 region: CASSPGGQLNSPLHF. In DNA, the CDR3 is TGTGCCAGCAGCCCCGGGGGACAGCTAAATTCACCCCTCCACTTT.

The chain uses TRBV4-1 and TRBJ2-1; the D is unclear. In germline, CDR1 is MGHRA, CDR2 YSYEKL. The CDR3 has 13 residues. Between the trimmed V and J ends, which lost 0 bases and 7 bases, there was a span of 7 bases. The CDR3 reads CASSQDTGNEQFF. The CDR3 region has the DNA TGCGCCAGCAGCCAAGACACGGGTAATGAGCAGTTCTTC.

This chain links TRBV27 with TRBJ2-4; D gene ambiguous. The CDR3 is 15 amino acids. V dropped 5 bases and J dropped 2 bases, with 13 bases sitting between them. The germline CDR1 and CDR2 sequences are MNHEY and SMNVEV (reference sequence). As DNA, the CDR3 is TGTGCCAGCAGTGCTCACCATCTAACCAAAAACATTCAGTACTTC. Its translation is CASSAHHLTKNIQYF.

V usage is TRBV18 and J usage is TRBJ2-6; TRBD1 might be the D (6 bases). V was pared by 2 bases and J by 1 base, with 15 bases between. This CDR3 is built from 18 residues. The germline CDR1 and CDR2 sequences are KGHSH and LQKENI. The CDR3: CASSPWAGVASGANVLTF. CDR3 DNA sequence: TGTGCCAGCTCACCATGGGCAGGGGTGGCATCTGGGGCCAACGTCCTGACTTTC.

The chain employs TRBV7-3 and TRBJ2-2; D is unresolved. Germline CDR1 is SGHTA and CDR2 is FQGTGA. CDR3 length: 14 residues. Trimming took 1 base from V and 7 from J, leaving 10 bases between them. CDR3 sequence: CASSLSTRSGELFF. The CDR3 DNA follows: TGTGCCAGCAGCTTAAGCACCCGGAGCGGGGAGCTGTTTTTT.

This clone appeared once. This chain links TRBV7-9 with TRBJ1-3, with TRBD1 as a possible D gene (5 bases). The V gene lost 1 base and the J gene lost 0 bases, with 7 bases spanning the gap. The germline CDR1 and CDR2 sequences are SEHNR and FQNEAQ (reference sequence). CDR3 length equals 15 residues. The CDR3 DNA follows: TGTGCCAGCAGCTTAGGGGGCACCTCTGGAAACACCATATATTTT. This encodes CASSLGGTSGNTIYF.

J is TRBJ2-1 and V is TRBV10-3, with 8 positions matching TRBD1. Trimming removed 10 bases from V and 8 bases from J; junction bases left unmatched: 10. The CDR3 extends over 13 amino acids. CDR1 and CDR2 from the germline V gene are ENHRY and SYGVKD. The CDR3 spells CASLGTGLDEQFF. The CDR3, as DNA: TGTGCCAGCCTGGGGACAGGATTAGATGAGCAGTTCTTC.

Notes on this clone: Other DNA variants within this sample encode the same CDR3. Here the CDR3 reads CASSSGFMNTEAFF. In DNA, the CDR3 is TGTGCCAGCAGCTCAGGTTTCATGAACACTGAAGCTTTCTTT. The V and J genes are TRBV5-8 and TRBJ1-1; D remains ambiguous. Trimming removed 3 bases from V and 0 bases from J, with 9 bases in between. Germline CDR1 SGHTS, CDR2 YDEGEE. The CDR3 sequence is 14 residues long. The complete variable domain, with remaining parts taken from reference TRBV5-8 and TRBJ1-1, reads EAGVTQSPTHLIKTRGQQATLRCSPISGHTSVYWYQQALGLGLQFLLWYDEGEERNRGNFPPRFSGRQFPNYSSELNVNALELEDSALYLCASSSGFMNTEAFFGQGTRLTVV.

The J gene is TRBJ1-1, the V gene TRBV19; a weak D match, TRBD1 (5 bases). Germline assignment: CDR1 LNHDA and CDR2 SQIVND (reference sequence). CDR3 length: 14 residues. Trimming shortened V by 4 bases and J by 5 bases, and 14 bases separated the two germline ends. The CDR3 region has the DNA TGTGCCAGTAGTACGAACGCCGGGGGAACTGAAGCTTTCTTT. This sequence encodes CASSTNAGGTEAFF.